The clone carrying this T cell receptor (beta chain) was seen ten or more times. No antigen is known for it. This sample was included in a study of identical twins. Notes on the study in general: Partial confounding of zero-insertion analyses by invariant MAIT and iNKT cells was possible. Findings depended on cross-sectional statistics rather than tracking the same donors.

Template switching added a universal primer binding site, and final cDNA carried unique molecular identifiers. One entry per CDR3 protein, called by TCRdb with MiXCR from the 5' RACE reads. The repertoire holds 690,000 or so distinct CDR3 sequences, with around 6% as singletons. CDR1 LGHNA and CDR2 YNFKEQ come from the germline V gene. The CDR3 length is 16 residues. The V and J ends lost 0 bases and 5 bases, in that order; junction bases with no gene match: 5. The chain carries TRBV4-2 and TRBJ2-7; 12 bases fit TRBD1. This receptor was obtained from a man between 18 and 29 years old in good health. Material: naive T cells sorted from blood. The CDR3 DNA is TGTGCCAGCAGCCAAGAAGCGGGACAGGGGGCGGACGAGCAGTACTTC. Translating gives CASSQEAGQGADEQYF.